The 32 T cell receptor beta chains in this list originate from one sample, sequenced in a study of metastatic and nonmetastatic thyroid tumors. Thyroid surgery was preceded by no treatment in any patient. MiXCR was used by TCRdb to re-call the PCR reads. The sample lists tens of thousands of clones, 4% to 5% occurring once. Sample: blood. These receptors were collected from a female donor with papillary thyroid cancer or a benign thyroid nodule (not recorded which). Some clones in this sample may be carry-over from other donors' samples.

The sample holds a few counts of this clone. The J gene is TRBJ1-2, the V gene TRBV11-2, with D possibly TRBD1 on 6 matching bases. Germline assignment: CDR1 SGHAT and CDR2 FQNNGV. The CDR3 runs 13 residues. V was cut by 6 bases and J by 4 bases, with 12 bases left in between. DNA of the CDR3: TGTGCCAGCAGTCCGGCAGGGGTCTATGGCTACACCTTC. Translation: CASSPAGVYGYTF.

This clone was seen repeatedly, ten times or more. The chain uses TRBV6-1 and TRBJ1-1; the D gene is possibly TRBD1 (6 bases). Germline V gene sequence: CDR1 MNHNS, CDR2 SASEGT. Trimming pared 6 bases from V and 0 bases from J, leaving 17 bases between. The CDR3 extends over 16 amino acids. CDR3 sequence reads: CASSPRGGGVNTEAFF. CDR3 DNA: TGTGCCAGCAGCCCCCGAGGGGGGGGGGTGAACACTGAAGCTTTCTTT.

By proportion, this clone is medium-sized (0.01 to 0.1%). The chain uses TRBV6-1 and TRBJ1-5; possible D gene TRBD1, 5 bases. The ends were cut back, 4 bases at V and 7 bases at J, with 11 bases in the middle. The V gene's germline CDR1 is MNHNS and CDR2 SASEGT. The CDR3 spans 13 residues. The CDR3: CASSAREGQPQHF. The DNA of the CDR3 is TGTGCCAGCAGTGCCAGGGAAGGACAGCCCCAGCATTTT.

The chain employs TRBV6-1 and TRBJ1-2; D may be TRBD1 (6 bases). In germline, CDR1 is MNHNS, CDR2 SASEGT. This CDR3 has 14 amino acids. V shed 5 bases and J shed 3 bases, with 13 bases lying between them. The CDR3 sequence is CASSRTDYDYGYTF. The DNA of the CDR3 is TGTGCCAGCAGTCGGACAGATTACGACTATGGCTACACCTTC.

This clone occurred many times. The chain carries TRBV29-1 and TRBJ2-7; TRBD2 is a possible D gene (5 bases). The V and J ends lost 4 bases and 4 bases respectively, with 8 bases between them. Germline loops: CDR1 SQVTM, CDR2 ANQGSEA. The CDR3 extends over 11 amino acids. CDR3 bases: TGCAGCGTTGGGAGCGGATACGAGCAGTACTTC. Protein: CSVGSGYEQYF.

This sequence joins TRBV7-9 and TRBJ2-7, with D maybe TRBD2 (5 bases). Between the trimmed V and J ends, which lost 5 bases and 3 bases, there was a span of 26 bases. CDR3 length: 18 amino acids. The germline V gene encodes CDR1 SEHNR and CDR2 FQNEAQ (reference sequence). CDR3 DNA: TGTGCCAGCAGCGCCTCCGCCGGGGTAGCGCAAAGATTCTACGAGCAGTACTTC. Encoded protein: CASSASAGVAQRFYEQYF.

This clone came up many times. The chain carries TRBV25-1 and TRBJ1-2; D uncertain. V was pared by 4 bases and J by 2 bases, with 5 bases between. The length of the CDR3 is 12 residues. Germline CDR1 MGHDK, CDR2 SYGVNS. This chain's CDR3 is CASSARNYGYTF. CDR3 nucleotide sequence: TGTGCCAGCAGTGCCAGGAACTATGGCTACACCTTC.

V usage is TRBV6-1 and J usage is TRBJ1-4; 8 positions match TRBD1. The ends lost 7 bases at V and 7 bases at J; junction bases unmatched: 8. In germline, CDR1 is MNHNS, CDR2 SASEGT. The CDR3 runs to 14 residues. CDR3 amino acids: CASNTGQGGEKLFF. The CDR3 DNA sequence: TGTGCCAGCAATACAGGACAGGGTGGTGAAAAACTGTTTTTT.

This clone was recorded many times. This sequence may be a read error, since a much larger clone differs from it by one base. The sample holds other DNA sequences that translate to the same CDR3. The V gene is TRBV20-1, the J gene TRBJ2-1, with 7 bases aligning to TRBD2. This CDR3 comprises 13 residues. CDR1 and CDR2 (germline): DFQATT, SNEGSKA (reference sequence). The CDR3 spells CSARGTKPNEQFF. CDR3 sequence (DNA): TGCAGCGCTAGAGGGACTAAGCCGAATGAGCAGTTCTTC.

This clone came up a few times. The chain recombines TRBV28 with TRBJ1-1; D not resolved. The CDR3 runs to 14 residues. The ends were cut back, 1 base at V and 5 bases at J, with 11 bases in the middle. Germline lookup yields CDR1 MDHEN and CDR2 SYDVKM. The CDR3 reads CASSLSLGITEAFF. As DNA, the CDR3 is TGTGCCAGCAGTTTATCTCTGGGGATTACTGAAGCTTTCTTT.

Comment on this clone: An end of the junction differs from the germline gene, which may be a read error. The chain couples TRBV20-1 to TRBJ1-5; D uncertain. In germline, CDR1 is DFQATT, CDR2 SNEGSKA (reference sequence). The CDR3 runs to 14 residues. The CDR3, as DNA: TGCAGTGCTAGTTACGGGTCTAGCAATCAGCGCCAGCATTTT. Encoded protein: CSASYGSSNQRQHF.

This clone was counted a few times. The chain is built from TRBV6-5 and TRBJ1-1, with D possibly matching TRBD1 (6 bases). Germline V gives CDR1 MNHEY, CDR2 SVGAGI. CDR3 size: 15 residues. The chain's CDR3 is CAAVTTGSTHTEAFF. The DNA of the CDR3 is TGTGCAGCAGTTACAACAGGGAGTACTCACACTGAAGCTTTCTTT.

V usage is TRBV20-1 and J usage is TRBJ1-2, with a weak D call TRBD1 (5 bases). This CDR3 is 13 amino acids long. The V end was cut by 3 bases, the J end by 4 bases, with 12 bases between. Germline V gene lookup returns CDR1 DFQATT and CDR2 SNEGSKA (reference sequence). The CDR3: CSASIGRVYGYTF. In DNA, the CDR3 is TGCAGTGCTAGTATTGGCAGGGTCTATGGCTACACCTTC.

This clone was seen repeatedly, ten times or more. The chain uses TRBV9 and TRBJ2-3; TRBD2 might be the D (5 bases). The CDR3 contains 15 residues. Trimming took off 4 bases at V and 4 bases at J, with 16 bases between the two ends. The germline V gene encodes CDR1 SGDLS and CDR2 YYNGEE. The CDR3 coding sequence is TGTGCCAGCAGCCCTAGCCCTTACGTTGCAGATACGCAGTATTTT. Protein sequence: CASSPSPYVADTQYF.

There are many counts of this clone. The V gene is TRBV7-9, the J gene TRBJ1-2, with 8 bases identical to TRBD1. CDR3 length: 14 amino acids. The germline V gene has CDR1 SEHNR and CDR2 FQNEAQ (reference sequence). V was pared by 7 bases and J by 5 bases, with 9 bases of the junction left unmatched. The CDR3 nucleotides read TGTGCCAGCAATGACAGGGGCGGACGGTATGGCTACACCTTC. Its protein is CASNDRGGRYGYTF.

The rearrangement uses TRBV7-2 and TRBJ1-1, with D possibly TRBD1 on 5 matching bases. The length of the CDR3 is 16 residues. Trimming removed 5 bases at V and 1 base at J, with 17 bases between. CDR1 and CDR2 (germline): SGHTA, FQGNSA. CDR3 loop: CASSRILGGANTEAFF. DNA for the CDR3: TGTGCCAGCAGCCGCATTCTGGGAGGGGCGAACACTGAAGCTTTCTTT.

J is TRBJ2-3 and V is TRBV6-1; D call uncertain. CDR1 MNHNS and CDR2 SASEGT come from the germline V gene. V lost 8 bases to trimming and J lost 3 bases, with 12 bases between them. The CDR3 has 13 residues. The CDR3 loop is CASGISETDTQYF. The CDR3 region has the DNA TGTGCCAGCGGGATCTCGGAAACAGATACGCAGTATTTT.

This clone has at least ten counts. V and J are TRBV20-1 and TRBJ1-5, with 7 bases lining up with TRBD1. Looked up from germline, CDR1 is DFQATT and CDR2 is SNEGSKA (reference sequence). This CDR3 comprises 13 residues. Unmatched junction bases numbered 8, after V lost 6 bases and J lost 6 bases. CDR3 in DNA: TGCAGTGCAAAGACAGGGTCCGGTCAGCCCCAGCATTTT. The encoded protein is CSAKTGSGQPQHF.

This clone was counted at least ten times. J is TRBJ2-7 and V is TRBV11-2; D possibly matches TRBD1 or TRBD2 (5 bases each). The V and J ends lost 3 bases and 4 bases respectively, with 10 bases between them. Germline loops: CDR1 SGHAT, CDR2 FQNNGV. The CDR3 contains 13 residues. CDR3 nucleotide sequence: TGTGCCAGCAGCTTTGTGGGGGAATACGAGCAGTACTTC. Translated, it gives CASSFVGEYEQYF.

This clone is deemed medium-sized. This rearrangement joins TRBV6-4 to TRBJ2-1, with D possibly being TRBD2 (5 bases). Looked up from germline, CDR1 is MRHNA and CDR2 is SNTAGT. Trimming took 3 bases from V and 4 from J, leaving 13 bases between them. This CDR3 is built from 15 residues. In nucleotides, the CDR3 is TGTGCCAGCAGTGAGTGGGCTAGCCAATACAATGAGCAGTTCTTC. Amino acids: CASSEWASQYNEQFF.

V is TRBV6-1 and J is TRBJ1-3; TRBD1 aligns across 9 bases. The CDR3 covers 15 residues. The germline V gene has CDR1 MNHNS and CDR2 SASEGT. V lost 2 bases and J lost 2; bases outside the gene matches: 1. The CDR3 DNA follows: TGTGCCAGCAGTGAAAGGGACAGGGCTGGAAACACCATATATTTT. Protein product: CASSERDRAGNTIYF.

Ten or more counts support this clone. V and J are TRBV3-1 and TRBJ1-3; the D is unclear. From germline, CDR1 is LGHDT and CDR2 YNNKEL (reference sequence). CDR3 size: 13 residues. Trimming took off 4 bases at V and 0 bases at J, with 4 bases between the two ends. CDR3 DNA: TGTGCCAGCAGCCCATCCTCTGGAAACACCATATATTTT. Translating gives CASSPSSGNTIYF.

The V call is TRBV12-3 or TRBV12-4, the J call TRBJ2-2, with 7 bases lining up with TRBD1. The ends lost 0 bases at V and 0 bases at J; junction bases unmatched: 1. There are 16 residues in the CDR3. The CDR3, as DNA: TGTGCCAGCAGTTTAGCTACAGGGGCGAACACCGGGGAGCTGTTTTTT. It is translated as CASSLATGANTGELFF.

This clone came up a few times. The junction departs from the called germline gene at one end, perhaps through a read error. The genes are TRBV19 and TRBJ2-7; no clear D. The CDR3 totals 13 residues. CDR1 is LNHDA and CDR2 is SQIVND in the germline V gene (reference sequence). CDR3 bases: TGTGCCAGTAGTATCATGGGTCCCTACGAGCGGTACTTC. Encoded protein: CASSIMGPYERYF. The whole variable domain, remainder taken from reference TRBV19 and TRBJ2-7, is DGGITQSPKYLFRKEGQNVTLSCEQNLNHDAMYWYRQDPGQGLRLIYYSQIVNDFQKGDIAEGYSVSREKKESFPLTVTSAQKNPTAFYLCASSIMGPYERYFGPGTRLTVT.

This clone occurred many times. The chain combines TRBV30 with TRBJ2-5; D may correspond to TRBD1 or TRBD2 (5 bases each). V lost 5 bases and J lost 5, with 18 bases in between. The CDR3 runs 14 residues. Germline V gene lookup returns CDR1 GTSNPN and CDR2 SVGIG (reference sequence). This CDR3 reads CAWGLLRTLETQYF. Written as DNA, the CDR3 is TGTGCCTGGGGACTCTTGCGGACATTGGAGACCCAGTACTTC.

The chain couples TRBV27 to TRBJ1-2, with D unresolved. The CDR3 has 13 residues. The germline gives CDR1 MNHEY, CDR2 SMNVEV (reference sequence). Trimming took 2 bases from V and 8 from J, leaving 12 bases between them. CDR3 amino acids: CASSLKGSRGYTF. The DNA of the CDR3 is TGTGCCAGCAGTTTAAAGGGCAGTAGGGGCTACACCTTC.

This clone is medium-sized in the sample. The rearrangement uses TRBV28 and TRBJ2-7, with TRBD2 identical over 7 bases. The CDR3 consists of 13 residues. Germline CDR1 reads MDHEN; CDR2 reads SYDVKM. The trim removed 6 bases at V and 2 bases at J, leaving 4 bases unmatched. The CDR3 spells CASRASGTYEQYF. The DNA for the CDR3 is TGTGCCAGCAGGGCTAGCGGAACCTACGAGCAGTACTTC.

This chain joins TRBV19 and TRBJ2-7; TRBD1 matches 8 bases. The CDR3 is made up of 18 amino acids. The V and J ends lost 8 bases and 2 bases, in that order; junction bases with no gene match: 20. CDR1 and CDR2 (germline): LNHDA, SQIVND (reference sequence). The chain's CDR3 is CASFIPGQDQEQTYEQYF. Here the CDR3 DNA reads TGTGCCAGTTTTATCCCGGGACAGGACCAAGAGCAAACCTACGAGCAGTACTTC.

This clone has at least ten counts. The J gene is TRBJ2-7, the V gene TRBV7-9; the D is unclear. V dropped 2 bases and J dropped 2 bases, with 7 bases sitting between them. Germline values: CDR1 SEHNR, CDR2 FQNEAQ (reference sequence). The CDR3 is 13 amino acids. CDR3 sequence (DNA): TGTGCCAGCAGCTTAACAGCTGCCTACGAGCAGTACTTC. This codes for CASSLTAAYEQYF.

This clone was recorded many times. The chain combines TRBV7-3 with TRBJ2-6; D possibly uses TRBD1 or TRBD2 (6 bases each). Per germline, CDR1 SGHTA and CDR2 FQGTGA. The V end lost 3 bases, the J end lost 3 bases, and 15 bases lay between the germline ends. This CDR3 has 17 residues. The CDR3 coding sequence is TGTGCCAGCAGCTTGAGGCCCCGGGGGCTTGGGGCCAACGTCCTGACTTTC. It translates to CASSLRPRGLGANVLTF.

This clone was detected ten times or more. The V gene is TRBV29-1, the J gene TRBJ1-2, with 7 bases fitting TRBD1. This CDR3 is 15 amino acids long. V lost 6 bases and J lost 0; bases outside the gene matches: 10. Germline V gene lookup returns CDR1 SQVTM and CDR2 ANQGSEA. The DNA for the CDR3 is TGCAGCGTGGTTGATTACAGGGGATCTAACTATGGCTACACCTTC. Amino acids: CSVVDYRGSNYGYTF.

This clone occurred many times. The rearrangement uses TRBV20-1 and TRBJ1-1; 8 bases line up with TRBD1. The CDR3 has 14 amino acids. Germline V lookup: CDR1 DFQATT, CDR2 SNEGSKA (reference sequence). Trimming at V came to 6 bases and at J to 2 bases, leaving 8 bases not matched to a gene. CDR3 nucleotide sequence: TGCAGTGCCCTCCGGACAGGGATCAACACTGAAGCTTTCTTT. This gives the protein CSALRTGINTEAFF.